What follows is one TCR beta chain and its context. The sample originates from a study of cytotoxic CD8 clonotypes in ibrutinib-treated CLL. The V gene end was trimmed by 1 base and the J gene end by 5 bases; junction bases not matched to a gene: 9. Germline lookup yields CDR1 SGHTA and CDR2 FQGNSA. This CDR3 region has 16 residues. Repertoires were generated with immunoSEQ multiplex PCR, while TCRdb's copy carries only in-frame clones and drops some. The table includes about 50,000 clones, over 60% detected once. The receptor was derived from a human donor with chronic lymphocytic leukemia. This sample comprised PBMCs, obtained after 12 months of ibrutinib treatment. The chain combines TRBV7-2 with TRBJ2-7, with 9 bases matching TRBD1. The CDR3 coding sequence is TGTGCCAGCAGCTTAGTGTCTGGGACAGGGTCGAACGAGCAGTACTTC. This encodes CASSLVSGTGSNEQYF.